This T cell receptor (beta chain) stems from a study of OX40 agonist ivuxolimab in advanced cancers. Study-wide results and limits: The authors also found low normalized T-cell clonal expansion in some nonresponders. No antigen was identified for the clonally expanded peripheral T cells.

The length of the CDR3 is 12 residues. Trimming took 3 bases from V and 4 from J, leaving 4 bases between them. The germline V gene encodes CDR1 ENHRY and CDR2 SYGVKD. Assay: immunoSEQ multiplex PCR; the TCRdb copy retains only in-frame clones and omits some. The sample carries 30,000 to 40,000 clones, 65% to 80% recorded once. This clone was seen a few times. Its antigen is undetermined. The gene calls are TRBV10-3 and TRBJ1-5; D is uncertain. This clonotype originated in an adult with an advanced solid tumor such as melanoma, head and neck, liver or kidney cancer. This sample comprised CD4+ or CD8+ T cells sorted from blood, obtained in a trial of the OX40 agonist ivuxolimab. The CDR3 loop is CAISEGNQPQHF. The CDR3 nucleotides read TGTGCCATCAGTGAAGGGAATCAGCCCCAGCATTTT.